Listed here are 13 T cell receptor beta chains from one sample, sequenced in a study of neurological immune-mediated disorders (dated by TCRdb to about 2019). Library generation was performed with 5' RACE. TCRdb lists the instrument as Illumina HiSeq 2500. The public sequencing data were trimmed at Q25 with fastp and processed into clonotypes with MiXCR by TCRdb, which kept only in-frame beta chains. Rows are combined by CDR3 protein, so each entry shows the most common genes and DNA. Counted in this sample were some 77,000 distinct CDR3 sequences; roughly 15% of them appeared once. The ten most abundant clones make up about 4.5% of the sample. The sample's time point label, decoded: longitudinal time-point 1 (baseline). Sequences were obtained from PBMCs. The source is a female donor with HTLV-1-associated myelopathy (HAM/TSP).

This clonotype was observed many times. The J gene is TRBJ2-7, the V gene TRBV7-2, with TRBD1 identical over 7 bases. Looked up from germline, CDR1 is SGHTA and CDR2 is FQGNSA. Trimming cost V 5 bases and J 7 bases; bases outside gene matches: 8. The CDR3 consists of 13 residues. CDR3 bases: TGTGCCAGCAGCATTGGACAGGAAGGGGAGCAGTACTTC. It is translated as CASSIGQEGEQYF.

This clonotype was counted at least ten times. The chain is built from TRBV10-3 and TRBJ2-7; 10 bases map to TRBD1. J was trimmed by 8 bases and V by 6 bases; bases with no gene match: 4. Germline lookup yields CDR1 ENHRY and CDR2 SYGVKD. The length of the CDR3 is 12 residues. The CDR3, as DNA: TGTGCCATCAGGGGACAGGGGAAGAAGCAGTACTTC. This translates into CAIRGQGKKQYF.

This clonotype was counted ten times or more. V usage is TRBV9 and J usage is TRBJ1-1; 8 bases fit TRBD1. Germline loops: CDR1 SGDLS, CDR2 YYNGEE. This CDR3 spans 13 amino acids. Trimming cost V 3 bases and J 6 bases; bases outside gene matches: 4. The CDR3 DNA is TGTGCCAGCAGCGCCGACAGGGGAGCTGAAGCTTTCTTT. It codes for CASSADRGAEAFF.

This clonotype was found many times. The J gene is TRBJ2-4, the V gene TRBV5-8; D unresolved. The CDR3 contains 16 residues. V was cut by 4 bases and J by 3 bases, with 17 bases left in between. The V gene's germline CDR1 is SGHTS and CDR2 YDEGEE. The CDR3 region is CASSATRPFVKNIQYF. The CDR3 region has the DNA TGTGCCAGCAGCGCGACACGACCTTTTGTCAAAAACATTCAGTACTTC.

This clonotype was counted at least ten times. CDR3 in DNA: TGTGCCAGCAGCGTACATGGAGGGTCGGGACAGCCCCAGCATTTT. Translating it yields CASSVHGGSGQPQHF. This chain uses TRBV9 with TRBJ1-5; the D is unclear. Trimming took 1 base from V and 7 from J, leaving 15 bases between them. This CDR3 contains 15 residues. Germline CDR1 is SGDLS and CDR2 is YYNGEE.

This clonotype has a count of ten or more. V gene TRBV5-1 combines with J gene TRBJ2-3; D unresolved. Trimming shortened V by 7 bases and J by 0 bases, and 15 bases separated the two germline ends. Germline-derived CDR1 and CDR2 are SGHRS and YFSETQ. The CDR3 is 15 amino acids. This CDR3 reads CASSQGDPSTDTQYF. Here the CDR3 DNA reads TGCGCCAGCTCCCAAGGCGACCCTAGCACAGATACGCAGTATTTT.

This clonotype was detected ten times or more. The V and J genes are TRBV7-9 and TRBJ2-7; D is unresolved. The germline V and J ends were trimmed by 4 bases and 5 bases, with 9 bases remaining between them. Germline CDR1 is SEHNR and CDR2 is FQNEAQ (reference sequence). The CDR3 is 12 amino acids. The CDR3 DNA sequence: TGTGCCAGCAGCTCAAATTACGACGAGCAGTACTTC. Translating it yields CASSSNYDEQYF.

This clonotype was seen ten or more times. V usage is TRBV12-3 or TRBV12-4 and J usage is TRBJ2-7, with a weak D call TRBD2 (5 bases). The CDR3 runs to 13 residues. Trimming removed 6 bases at V and 5 bases at J, with 14 bases between. The CDR3 reads CASRTTRSDEQYF. Here the CDR3 DNA reads TGTGCCAGCAGGACTACTAGATCGGACGAGCAGTACTTC.

This clonotype has a handful of counts. The CDR3 reads CASGGDTKWVNGELFF. The CDR3 region has the DNA TGTGCCAGCGGGGGAGATACGAAGTGGGTCAACGGGGAGCTGTTTTTT. The rearrangement joins TRBV27 to TRBJ2-2, with D possibly called TRBD1 or TRBD2 (5 bases each). The CDR3 runs to 16 residues. Per germline, CDR1 MNHEY and CDR2 SMNVEV (reference sequence). Between the trimmed V and J ends, which lost 8 bases and 7 bases, there was a span of 23 bases.

This clonotype showed up many times. This CDR3 is CASSAQGLTNEKLFF. The CDR3 nucleotides read TGTGCCAGCAGCGCCCAGGGGTTGACTAATGAAAAACTGTTTTTT. V and J are TRBV12-3 or TRBV12-4 and TRBJ1-4; maybe TRBD1 (6 bases). Trimming removed 6 bases from V and 2 bases from J, with 13 bases in between. This CDR3 comprises 15 residues.

This clonotype was picked up many times. V is TRBV7-2 and J is TRBJ2-3, with D maybe TRBD1 (6 bases). The germline V gene has CDR1 SGHTA and CDR2 FQGNSA. This CDR3 has 14 amino acids. V was pared by 7 bases and J by 4 bases, with 15 bases between. The CDR3 DNA is TGTGCCAGCAAGGTGGGGGCGCGGTCAGATACGCAGTATTTT. It specifies CASKVGARSDTQYF.

This clonotype was found many times. J is TRBJ1-1 and V is TRBV5-1, with D maybe TRBD1 (6 bases). V was clipped by 6 bases and J by 8 bases, with 14 bases between them. Germline V CDR1 and CDR2: SGHRS, YFSETQ. The CDR3 loop spans 12 amino acids. The CDR3 bases are TGCGCCAGCAACCCCGGGACACAAGAAGCTTTCTTT. Its translation is CASNPGTQEAFF.

At least ten counts were recorded for this clonotype. The V call is TRBV5-6, the J call TRBJ2-1; the D is unclear. The germline V gene encodes CDR1 SGHDT and CDR2 YYEEEE. V gave up 0 bases and J gave up 6 bases, with 7 bases separating them. CDR3 length: 13 amino acids. CDR3 in amino acids: CASSLVSGNEQFF. CDR3 sequence (DNA): TGTGCCAGCAGCTTGGTTTCCGGCAATGAGCAGTTCTTC.